The 3 T cell receptor beta chains given below trace back to one sample, sequenced in a study of CXCR3 chemokines and chemotherapy response in bladder cancer (dated by TCRdb to 2022 to 2024). Receptors were amplified or captured by PCR. The sample was run on an Illumina HiSeq 2500. The public reads were run again by TCRdb, first through fastp at Q25 and then through MiXCR, and only productive beta chains were kept. A single entry per CDR3 protein holds the most common genes and DNA from its merged rows. The sample table shows around 5,000 distinct CDR3 sequences, and around an eighth are seen once. The top ten clones comprise roughly 11% of the sample. Sampling was carried out from a patient whose treatment included neoadjuvant chemotherapy. The receptors were sampled from a human donor with bladder cancer that responded to neoadjuvant chemotherapy.

This clonotype showed up just a few times. The chain is built from TRBV20-1 and TRBJ2-7; possibly TRBD1 or TRBD2 for D (5 bases each). The V gene lost 6 bases and the J gene lost 3 bases, with 18 bases spanning the gap. Germline CDR1 and CDR2: DFQATT and SNEGSKA (reference sequence). The CDR3 loop spans 14 amino acids. CDR3 amino acids: CSAGTRGVIYEQYF. CDR3 nucleotide sequence: TGCAGTGCCGGGACCCGAGGGGTGATCTACGAGCAGTACTTC.

This clonotype is medium-sized (0.01 to 0.1%) within its sample. V and J are TRBV6-2 or TRBV6-3 and TRBJ2-7; 9 bases are shared with TRBD2. This CDR3 is built from 15 residues. CDR1 and CDR2 from the germline V gene are MNHEY and SVGEGT. The V gene end was trimmed by 0 bases and the J gene end by 6 bases; junction bases not matched to a gene: 6. In nucleotides, the CDR3 is TGTGCCAGCAGTTACTCCGGGACTAGCACGGTCGAGCAGTACTTC. Encoded protein: CASSYSGTSTVEQYF.

This clonotype has more than one count but fewer than ten. The chain couples TRBV7-9 to TRBJ2-7, with 9 bases lining up with TRBD2. J gave up 2 bases and V 3 bases, and 5 bases lay outside the gene matches. In germline, CDR1 is SEHNR, CDR2 FQNEAQ (reference sequence). CDR3 length: 15 amino acids. CDR3 bases: TGTGCCAGCAGCTTCTCGGGCGGGGGGGCCTACGAGCAGTACTTC. It translates to CASSFSGGGAYEQYF.